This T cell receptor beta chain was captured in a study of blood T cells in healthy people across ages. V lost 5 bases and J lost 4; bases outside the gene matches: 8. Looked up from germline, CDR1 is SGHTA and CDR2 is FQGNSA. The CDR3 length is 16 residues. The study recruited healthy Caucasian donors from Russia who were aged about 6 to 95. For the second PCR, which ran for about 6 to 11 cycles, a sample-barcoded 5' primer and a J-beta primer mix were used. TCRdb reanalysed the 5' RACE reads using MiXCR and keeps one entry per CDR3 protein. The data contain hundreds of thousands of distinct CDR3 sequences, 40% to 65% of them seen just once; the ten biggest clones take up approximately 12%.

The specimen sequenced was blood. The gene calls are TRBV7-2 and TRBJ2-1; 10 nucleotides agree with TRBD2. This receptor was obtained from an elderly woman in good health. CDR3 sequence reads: CASSPLSGREYNEQFF. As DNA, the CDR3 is TGTGCCAGCAGCCCACTAAGCGGGAGGGAGTACAATGAGCAGTTCTTC.